This T cell receptor (beta chain) was identified during a study of cytomegalovirus exposure and HLA in healthy donors. In the PCR, 60 Vbeta and 13 Jbeta primers were used. The assay was immunoSEQ multiplex PCR, and TCRdb's table has in-frame clones only and misses some. The repertoire consists of about 40,000 clones, with around half occurring once and the leading ten covering 9.5% to 13%. Turning to this clone: Its target is not known.

Study results and caveats: CMV serostatus was the only immune exposure information that was available.

Sequencing was done on a sample of PBMCs. The receptor comes from a human donor in good health.

The CDR3 sequence: CASSRRDSFTDTQYF. For the CDR3, the DNA is TGCGCCAGCAGCCGACGGGACAGTTTCACAGATACGCAGTATTTT. V is TRBV4-3 and J is TRBJ2-3; 7 bases align to TRBD1. There are 15 residues in the CDR3. Germline V lookup: CDR1 LGHNA, CDR2 YSLEER. Trimming at V came to 4 bases and at J to 2 bases, leaving 6 bases not matched to a gene.